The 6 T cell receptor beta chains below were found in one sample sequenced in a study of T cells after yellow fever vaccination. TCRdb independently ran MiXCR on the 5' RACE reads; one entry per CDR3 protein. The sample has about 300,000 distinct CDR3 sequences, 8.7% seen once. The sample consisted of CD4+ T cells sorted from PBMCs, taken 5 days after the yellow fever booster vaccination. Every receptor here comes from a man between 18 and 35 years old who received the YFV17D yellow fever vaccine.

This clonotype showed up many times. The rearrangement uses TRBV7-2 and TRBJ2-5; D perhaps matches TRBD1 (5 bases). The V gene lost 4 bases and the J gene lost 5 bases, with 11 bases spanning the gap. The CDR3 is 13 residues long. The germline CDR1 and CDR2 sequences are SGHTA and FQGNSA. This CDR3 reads CASSSNKGETQYF. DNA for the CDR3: TGTGCCAGCAGCTCGAACAAGGGGGAGACCCAGTACTTC.

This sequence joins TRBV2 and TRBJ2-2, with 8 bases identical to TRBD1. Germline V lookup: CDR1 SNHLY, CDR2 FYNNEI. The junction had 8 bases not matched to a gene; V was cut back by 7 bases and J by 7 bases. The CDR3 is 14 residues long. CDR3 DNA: TGTGCCAGCACTTCGACAGGGGCGGGCGGGGAGCTGTTTTTT. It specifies CASTSTGAGGELFF. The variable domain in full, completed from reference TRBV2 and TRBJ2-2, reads EPEVTQTPSHQVTQMGQEVILRCVPISNHLYFYWYRQILGQKVEFLVSFYNNEISEKSEIFDDQFSVERPDGSNFTLKIRSTKLEDSAMYFCASTSTGAGGELFFGEGSRLTVL.

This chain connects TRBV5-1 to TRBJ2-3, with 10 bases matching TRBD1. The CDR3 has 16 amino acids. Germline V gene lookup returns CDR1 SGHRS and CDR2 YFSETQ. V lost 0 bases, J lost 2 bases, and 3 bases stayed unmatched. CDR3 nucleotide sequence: TGCGCCAGCAGCTTGGGACAGGGGGCGATCACAGATACGCAGTATTTT. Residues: CASSLGQGAITDTQYF.

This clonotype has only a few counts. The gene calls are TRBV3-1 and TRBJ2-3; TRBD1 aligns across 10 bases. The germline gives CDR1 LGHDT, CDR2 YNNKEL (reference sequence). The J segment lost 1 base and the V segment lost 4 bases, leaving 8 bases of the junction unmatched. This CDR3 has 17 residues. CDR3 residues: CASSPGQGVIGTDTQYF. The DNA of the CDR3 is TGTGCCAGCAGCCCAGGACAGGGGGTTATAGGCACAGATACGCAGTATTTT.

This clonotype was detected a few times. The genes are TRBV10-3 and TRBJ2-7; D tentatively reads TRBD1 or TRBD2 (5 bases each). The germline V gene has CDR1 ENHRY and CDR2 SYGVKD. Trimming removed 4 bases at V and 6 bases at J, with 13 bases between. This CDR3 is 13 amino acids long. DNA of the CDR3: TGTGCCATCAGTGCCGGCAGGGCGGGCGAGCAGTACTTC. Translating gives CAISAGRAGEQYF.

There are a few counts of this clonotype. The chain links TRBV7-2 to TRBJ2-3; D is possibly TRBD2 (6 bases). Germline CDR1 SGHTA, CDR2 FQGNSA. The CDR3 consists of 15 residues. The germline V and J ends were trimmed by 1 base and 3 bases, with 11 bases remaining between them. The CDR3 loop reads CASSLVGRGTDTQYF. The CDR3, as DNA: TGTGCCAGCAGCTTAGTAGGACGGGGGACAGATACGCAGTATTTT.